This paragraph covers one TCR beta chain sequence. These data originate in a study of blood T cells in healthy people across ages. Next came a second PCR, run for about 7 to 12 cycles, which used a sample-barcoded 5' primer along with a J-beta primer mix. TCRdb independently ran MiXCR on the 5' RACE reads; one entry per CDR3 protein. The sample has over a million distinct CDR3 sequences, around 59% seen once; the top ten hold over 6.5%. Germline CDR1 is DFQATT and CDR2 is SNEGSKA (reference sequence). The CDR3 has 13 residues. The chain is built from TRBV20-1 and TRBJ2-5, with 9 bases fitting TRBD2. The specimen was blood. This TCR was recovered from a man younger than 30 in good health. Written as DNA, the CDR3 is TGCCACCTAGGCGGGGGGGGAAAGGAGACCCAGTACTTC. Protein product: CHLGGGGKETQYF.